This T cell receptor beta chain was sequenced for a study of control samples from healthy donors and cancer patients. V shed 8 bases and J 3 bases; nucleotides not matched to a gene: 6. The V gene's germline CDR1 is MNHEY and CDR2 SMNVEV (reference sequence). The CDR3 has 13 residues. Only in-frame clones appear in the TCRdb table, and some are missing; sequencing was by immunoSEQ multiplex PCR. This sample yields about 100,000 clones, of which 87% are seen a single time; roughly 18% belongs to the top ten. This receptor was taken from a woman between 50 and 59 years old in good health. The chain combines TRBV27 with TRBJ1-1; 7 bases fit TRBD1. Sequenced input: blood. The CDR3 loop reads CASGDSGDTEAFF. CDR3 nucleotide sequence: TGTGCCAGCGGGGACAGCGGGGACACTGAAGCTTTCTTT.